This TCR beta chain was identified during a study of blood T cell repertoires in COVID-19. The overall study: Samples came from the United States, Italy and Spain, spanning acute and convalescent COVID-19.

The CDR3 contains 15 residues. V dropped 1 base and J dropped 12 bases, with 19 bases sitting between them. Germline V gene sequence: CDR1 MNHEY, CDR2 SVGAGI. Repertoires were generated with immunoSEQ multiplex PCR, while TCRdb's copy carries only in-frame clones and drops some. The sample has 200,000 or so clones, roughly nine tenths seen once. Input material: peripheral blood. This clonotype originated in a man aged 60 to 69 who had recovered from COVID-19. This chain links TRBV6-5 with TRBJ2-1; D is possibly TRBD2 (6 bases). DNA of the CDR3: TGTGCCAGCAGTTACTTGCGAATGAATCCCGGGGGGCAGTTCTTC. It specifies CASSYLRMNPGGQFF.